This TCR beta chain appears in the sequencing data of a study of shared clonotypes between healthy human individuals. Study-level findings and limits: Having only a few donors restricted how much genetic and exposure-history diversity was captured. Sampling covered nothing but blood. Tissue TCR repertoires likely differ from those found in blood. Non-shared clonotypes were found to have lower generation probabilities than the clonotypes that were shared by all four of the sorted-subset donors.

The CDR3 covers 14 residues. Germline assignment: CDR1 KGHSH and CDR2 LQKENI. Turning to this clone: Its antigen is not known.

Generated by immunoSEQ multiplex PCR, the TCRdb table keeps only in-frame clones and is missing some. The sample shows approximately 530,000 clones, roughly 95% of them seen only once. Researchers partitioned CD4+ cells into CD45RA+ naive and CD45RA-negative memory subsets. The chain has TRBV18 and TRBJ2-5; 10 bases agree with TRBD2. The DNA matches TRBJ2-7 better at its end, which makes the J call doubtful. The receptor was isolated from a woman younger than 45 in good health. Sequenced input: naive CD4+ T cells sorted from blood. Documented subset: CD45RA+ positively selected. In nucleotides, the CDR3 is TGTGCCAGCTCACCGTCGACTAGCGGGTACGAGCAGTACTTC. Translated, it gives CASSPSTSGYEQYF.